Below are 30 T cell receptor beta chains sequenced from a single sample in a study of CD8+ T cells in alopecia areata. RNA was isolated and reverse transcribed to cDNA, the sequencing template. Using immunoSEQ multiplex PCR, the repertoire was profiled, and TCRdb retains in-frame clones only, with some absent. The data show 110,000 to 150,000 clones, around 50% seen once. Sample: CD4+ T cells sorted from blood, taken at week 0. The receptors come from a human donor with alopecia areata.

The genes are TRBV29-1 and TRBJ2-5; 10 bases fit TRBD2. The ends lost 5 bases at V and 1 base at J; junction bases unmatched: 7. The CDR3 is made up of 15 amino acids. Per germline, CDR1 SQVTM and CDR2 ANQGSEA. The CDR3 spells CSVSILAGVQETQYF. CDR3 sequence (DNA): TGCAGCGTTTCAATCCTAGCGGGGGTCCAAGAGACCCAGTACTTC.

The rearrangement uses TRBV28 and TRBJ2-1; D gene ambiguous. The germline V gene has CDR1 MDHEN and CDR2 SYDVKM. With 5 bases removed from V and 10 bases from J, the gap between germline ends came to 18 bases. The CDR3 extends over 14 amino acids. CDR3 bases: TGTGCCAGCAGTCCCTTACAAAATTTTCGGGAGCAGTTCTTC. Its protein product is CASSPLQNFREQFF.

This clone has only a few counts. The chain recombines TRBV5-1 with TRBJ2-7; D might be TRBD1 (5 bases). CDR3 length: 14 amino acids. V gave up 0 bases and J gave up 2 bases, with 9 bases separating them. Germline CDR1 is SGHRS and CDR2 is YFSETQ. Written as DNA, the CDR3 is TGCGCCAGCAGCTTGGGAGACAGAGCCTACGAGCAGTACTTC. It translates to CASSLGDRAYEQYF. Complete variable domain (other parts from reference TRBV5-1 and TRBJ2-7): KAGVTQTPRYLIKTRGQQVTLSCSPISGHRSVSWYQQTPGQGLQFLFEYFSETQRNKGNFPGRFSGRQFSNSRSEMNVSTLELGDSALYLCASSLGDRAYEQYFGPGTRLTVT.

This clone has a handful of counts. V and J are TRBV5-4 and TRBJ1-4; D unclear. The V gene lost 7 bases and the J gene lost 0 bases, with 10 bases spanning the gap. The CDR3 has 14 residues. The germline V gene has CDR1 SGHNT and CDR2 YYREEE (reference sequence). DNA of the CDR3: TGTGCCAGCCACGAGGGTGCAACTAATGAAAAACTGTTTTTT. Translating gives CASHEGATNEKLFF.

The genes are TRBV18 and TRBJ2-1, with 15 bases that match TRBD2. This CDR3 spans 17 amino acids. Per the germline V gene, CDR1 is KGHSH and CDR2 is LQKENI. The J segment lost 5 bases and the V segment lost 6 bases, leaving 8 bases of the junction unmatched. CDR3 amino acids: CASSQGLAGGSHNEQFF. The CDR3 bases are TGTGCCAGCTCTCAGGGACTAGCGGGGGGCTCACACAATGAGCAGTTCTTC.

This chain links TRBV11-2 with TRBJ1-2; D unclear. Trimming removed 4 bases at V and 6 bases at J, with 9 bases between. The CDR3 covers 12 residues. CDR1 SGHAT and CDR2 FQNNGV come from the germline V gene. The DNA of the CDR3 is TGTGCCAGCAGCTCCAATTTGGATGGCTACACCTTC. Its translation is CASSSNLDGYTF.

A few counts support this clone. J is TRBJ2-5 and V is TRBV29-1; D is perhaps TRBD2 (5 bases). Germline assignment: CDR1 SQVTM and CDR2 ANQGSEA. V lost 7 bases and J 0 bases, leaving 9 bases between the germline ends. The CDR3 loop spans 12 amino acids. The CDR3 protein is CSDRGYQETQYF. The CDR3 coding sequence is TGCAGCGACAGAGGGTACCAAGAGACCCAGTACTTC.

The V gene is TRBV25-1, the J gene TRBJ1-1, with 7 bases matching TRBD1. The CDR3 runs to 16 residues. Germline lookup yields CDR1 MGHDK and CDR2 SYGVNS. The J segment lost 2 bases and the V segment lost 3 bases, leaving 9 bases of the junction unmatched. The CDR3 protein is CASSDTIYRGNTEAFF. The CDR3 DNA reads TGTGCCAGCAGTGACACAATATACAGGGGTAACACTGAAGCTTTCTTT.

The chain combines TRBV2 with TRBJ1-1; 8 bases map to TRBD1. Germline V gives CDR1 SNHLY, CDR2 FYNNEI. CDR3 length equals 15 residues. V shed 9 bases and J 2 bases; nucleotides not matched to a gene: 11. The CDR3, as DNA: TGTGCCAGTATGGTCGAGGGACAGGTAAACACTGAAGCTTTCTTT. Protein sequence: CASMVEGQVNTEAFF.

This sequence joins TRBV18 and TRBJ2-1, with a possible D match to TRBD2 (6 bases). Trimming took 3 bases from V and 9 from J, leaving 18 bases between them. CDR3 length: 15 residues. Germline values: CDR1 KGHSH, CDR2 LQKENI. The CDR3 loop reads CASSPPTSGVSEQFF. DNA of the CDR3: TGTGCCAGCTCACCGCCGACTAGTGGGGTTAGTGAGCAGTTCTTC.

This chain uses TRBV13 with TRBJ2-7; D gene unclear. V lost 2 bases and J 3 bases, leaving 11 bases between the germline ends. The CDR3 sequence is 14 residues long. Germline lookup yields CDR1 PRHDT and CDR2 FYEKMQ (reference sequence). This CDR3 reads CASSLSGPVYEQYF. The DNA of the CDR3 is TGTGCCAGCAGCTTATCCGGGCCCGTCTACGAGCAGTACTTC.

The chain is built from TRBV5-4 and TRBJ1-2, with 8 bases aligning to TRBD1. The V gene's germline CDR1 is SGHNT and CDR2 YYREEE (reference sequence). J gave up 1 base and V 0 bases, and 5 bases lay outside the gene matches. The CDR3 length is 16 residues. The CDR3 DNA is TGTGCCAGCAGCTTGGCTAACAGGGGGGATAACTATGGCTACACCTTC. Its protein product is CASSLANRGDNYGYTF.

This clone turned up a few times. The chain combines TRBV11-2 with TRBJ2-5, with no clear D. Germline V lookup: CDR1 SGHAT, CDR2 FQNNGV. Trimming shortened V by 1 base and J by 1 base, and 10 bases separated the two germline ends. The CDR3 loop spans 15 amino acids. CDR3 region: CASSLGTVPQETQYF. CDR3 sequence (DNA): TGTGCCAGCAGCTTAGGCACGGTTCCCCAAGAGACCCAGTACTTC.

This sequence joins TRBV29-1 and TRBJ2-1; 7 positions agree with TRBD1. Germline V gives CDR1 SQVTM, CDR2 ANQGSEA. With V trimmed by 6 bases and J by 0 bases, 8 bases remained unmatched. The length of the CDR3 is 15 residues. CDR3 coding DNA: TGCAGCGTAAAACAGGGGTCGGGCTCCTACAATGAGCAGTTCTTC. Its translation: CSVKQGSGSYNEQFF.

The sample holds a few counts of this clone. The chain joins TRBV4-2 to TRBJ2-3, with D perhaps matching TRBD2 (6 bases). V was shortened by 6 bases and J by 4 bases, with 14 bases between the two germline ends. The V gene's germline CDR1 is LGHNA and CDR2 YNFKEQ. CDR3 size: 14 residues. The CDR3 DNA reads TGTGCCAGCAGAGTCGGGGGTGCGGCAGATACGCAGTATTTT. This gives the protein CASRVGGAADTQYF.

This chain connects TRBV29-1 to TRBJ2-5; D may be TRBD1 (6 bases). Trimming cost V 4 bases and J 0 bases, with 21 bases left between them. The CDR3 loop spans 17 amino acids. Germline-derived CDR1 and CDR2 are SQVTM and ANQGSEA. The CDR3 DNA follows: TGCAGCGTTGGTCAGCGTCGAGGACAGACGTACCAAGAGACCCAGTACTTC. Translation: CSVGQRRGQTYQETQYF.

CDR3 nucleotides: TGTGCCAGCAGCCGGGTACAGGGAAATTCACCCCTCCACTTT. It translates to CASSRVQGNSPLHF. The chain is built from TRBV16 and TRBJ1-6, with D maybe TRBD1 (6 bases). V lost 4 bases and J 7 bases, leaving 11 bases between the germline ends. Germline CDR1 is KGHSY and CDR2 is FQNENV. The CDR3 contains 14 residues. The full variable domain, in which reference TRBV16 and TRBJ1-6 provide the parts outside the CDR3, is GEEVAQTPKHLVRGEGQKAKLYCAPIKGHSYVFWYQQVLKNEFKFLISFQNENVFDETGMPKERFSAKCLPNSPCSLEIQATKLEDSAVYFCASSRVQGNSPLHFGNGTRLTVT.

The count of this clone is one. CDR3 region: CASSRRTAYGYTF. The CDR3 nucleotides read TGCGCCAGCAGTCGTCGGACTGCCTATGGCTACACCTTC. The V and J genes are TRBV4-3 and TRBJ1-2; no clear D gene. This CDR3 region has 13 residues. Deletions cut 6 bases from V and 4 bases from J, with 12 bases between. Per germline, CDR1 LGHNA and CDR2 YSLEER.

This CDR3 reads CSVNYRGDTGELFF. Here the CDR3 DNA reads TGCAGCGTTAACTACAGGGGAGACACCGGGGAGCTGTTTTTT. J is TRBJ2-2 and V is TRBV29-1, with 7 bases fitting TRBD1. The germline V gene encodes CDR1 SQVTM and CDR2 ANQGSEA. J was trimmed by 3 bases and V by 5 bases; bases with no gene match: 6. The length of the CDR3 is 14 residues.

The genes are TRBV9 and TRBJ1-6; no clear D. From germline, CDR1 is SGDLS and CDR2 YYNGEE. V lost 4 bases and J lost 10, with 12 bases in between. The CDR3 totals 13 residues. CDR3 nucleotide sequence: TGTGCCAGCAGCCTAGTAGGAGGGTCACCCCTCCACTTT. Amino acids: CASSLVGGSPLHF.

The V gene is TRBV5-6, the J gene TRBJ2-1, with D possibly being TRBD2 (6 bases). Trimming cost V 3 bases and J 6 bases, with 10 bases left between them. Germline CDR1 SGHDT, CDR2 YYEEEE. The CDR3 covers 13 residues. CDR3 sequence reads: CASSSGLPNEQFF. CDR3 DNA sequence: TGTGCCAGCAGCTCGGGACTCCCCAATGAGCAGTTCTTC.

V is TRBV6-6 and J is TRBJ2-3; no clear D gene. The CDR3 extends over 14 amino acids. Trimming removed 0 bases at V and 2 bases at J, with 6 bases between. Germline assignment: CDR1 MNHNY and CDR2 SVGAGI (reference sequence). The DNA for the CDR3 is TGTGCCAGCAGTTACTCGACGCACACAGATACGCAGTATTTT. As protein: CASSYSTHTDTQYF.

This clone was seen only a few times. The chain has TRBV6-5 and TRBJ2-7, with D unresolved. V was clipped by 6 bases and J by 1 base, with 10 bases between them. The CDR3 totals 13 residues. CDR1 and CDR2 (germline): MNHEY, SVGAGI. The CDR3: CASSKPGSYEQYF. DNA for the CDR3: TGTGCCAGCAGCAAGCCCGGTTCCTACGAGCAGTACTTC.

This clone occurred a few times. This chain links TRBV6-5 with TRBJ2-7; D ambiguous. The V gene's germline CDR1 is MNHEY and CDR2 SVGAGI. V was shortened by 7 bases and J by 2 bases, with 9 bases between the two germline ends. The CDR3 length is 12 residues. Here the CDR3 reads CASKAGPYEQYF. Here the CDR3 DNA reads TGTGCCAGCAAAGCAGGTCCCTACGAGCAGTACTTC.

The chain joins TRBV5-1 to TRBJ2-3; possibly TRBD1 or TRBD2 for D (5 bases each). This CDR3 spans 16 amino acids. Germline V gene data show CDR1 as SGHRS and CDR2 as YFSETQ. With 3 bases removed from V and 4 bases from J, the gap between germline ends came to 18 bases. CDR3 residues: CASSSSAGARADTQYF. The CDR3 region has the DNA TGCGCCAGCAGCTCTTCCGCCGGGGCGCGGGCAGATACGCAGTATTTT.

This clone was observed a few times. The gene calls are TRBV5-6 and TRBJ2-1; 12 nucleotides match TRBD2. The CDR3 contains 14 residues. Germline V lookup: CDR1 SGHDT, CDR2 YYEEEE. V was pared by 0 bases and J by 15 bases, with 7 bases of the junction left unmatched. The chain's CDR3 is CASSLASGGAFMFF. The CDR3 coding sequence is TGTGCCAGCAGCTTGGCTAGCGGGGGGGCCTTTATGTTCTTC.

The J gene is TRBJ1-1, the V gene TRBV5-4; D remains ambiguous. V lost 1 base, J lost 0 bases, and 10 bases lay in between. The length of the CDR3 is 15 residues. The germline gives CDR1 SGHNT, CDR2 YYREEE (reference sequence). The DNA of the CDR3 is TGTGCCAGCAGCTTGAACGGTGCCTTGAACACTGAAGCTTTCTTT. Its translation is CASSLNGALNTEAFF.

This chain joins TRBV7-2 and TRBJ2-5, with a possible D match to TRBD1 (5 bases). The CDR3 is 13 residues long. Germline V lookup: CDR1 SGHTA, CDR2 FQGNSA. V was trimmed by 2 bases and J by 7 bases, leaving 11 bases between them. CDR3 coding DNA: TGTGCCAGCAGCTTACAGGGTTTCGGGACCCAGTACTTC. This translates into CASSLQGFGTQYF. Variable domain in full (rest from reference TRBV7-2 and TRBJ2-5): GAGVSQSPSNKVTEKGKDVELRCDPISGHTALYWYRQSLGQGLEFLIYFQGNSAPDKSGLPSDRFSAERTGGSVSTLTIQRTQQEDSAVYLCASSLQGFGTQYFGPGTRLLVL.

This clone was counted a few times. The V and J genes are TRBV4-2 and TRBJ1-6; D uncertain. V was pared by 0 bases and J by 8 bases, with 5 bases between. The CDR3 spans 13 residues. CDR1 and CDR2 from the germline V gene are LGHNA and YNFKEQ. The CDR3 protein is CASSQDTDSPLHF. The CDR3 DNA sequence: TGTGCCAGCAGCCAAGATACCGATTCACCCCTCCACTTT.

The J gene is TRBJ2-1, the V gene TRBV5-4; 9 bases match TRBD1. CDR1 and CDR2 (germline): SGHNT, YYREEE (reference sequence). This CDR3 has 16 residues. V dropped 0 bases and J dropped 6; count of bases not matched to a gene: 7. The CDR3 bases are TGTGCCAGCAGCTTGGGTGGGGGACAGGGTCGCAATGAGCAGTTCTTC. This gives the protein CASSLGGGQGRNEQFF.